The T cell receptor (beta chain) under discussion was sequenced for a study of PD-1 blockade in classical Hodgkin lymphoma. Overall study results and limits: The CD4+ diversity rise by C4D1 was clearest in complete responders. Complete responders had baseline diversity similar to newly diagnosed patients. Nivolumab initiation under 1 year post-ASCT meant exclusion.

Every patient was affected by relapse after autologous stem cell transplantation, while exposure to brentuximab vedotin was not uniform. TCRdb's table, derived via immunoSEQ multiplex PCR, lists solely in-frame clones and lacks some. The table includes about 28,000 clones, around 78% detected once. In regard to this clone: What it binds is unknown.

The material sequenced was peripheral blood mononuclear cells (PBMCs), taken before the second cycle of nivolumab. This clonotype originated in a human donor with classical Hodgkin lymphoma.

Here the CDR3 DNA reads TGTGCCATCAGTTGGACAGGGGGGAACACTGAAGCTTTCTTT. As protein: CAISWTGGNTEAFF. The V and J genes are TRBV10-3 and TRBJ1-1; 10 bases are shared with TRBD1. CDR1 and CDR2 from the germline V gene are ENHRY and SYGVKD. The CDR3 has 14 residues. With V trimmed by 5 bases and J by 1 base, 1 base remained unmatched.